There are a few counts of the clone carrying this TCR beta chain. The antigen is undetermined. The CDR3 runs to 16 residues. V shed 5 bases and J 7 bases; nucleotides not matched to a gene: 11. Germline V gene lookup returns CDR1 SGHTA and CDR2 FQGNSA. Everyone who donated was a healthy Caucasian. This sample stems from a study of identical twins. General observations from the study: Fewer insertions were carried by abundant cord blood beta clonotypes, but none was seen in memory repertoires.

A template switching step contributed a universal primer site, while unique molecular identifiers were present in the cDNA. One entry per CDR3 protein, called by TCRdb with MiXCR from the 5' RACE reads. The sample holds 690,000 or so distinct CDR3 sequences, 8% to 9% seen once. This sample also belongs to another study, concerning yellow fever vaccine responses in identical twins.

The sample consisted of PBMCs. The chain employs TRBV7-2 and TRBJ2-1; 10 nucleotides align to TRBD1. The TCR comes from a woman between 18 and 30 years old in good health. The CDR3 DNA reads TGTGCCAGCAGCCCCAGGACAGGGGGTCCATATAATGAGCAGTTCTTC. This gives the protein CASSPRTGGPYNEQFF.